A single sample is the source of the 2 T cell receptor beta chains below, sequenced in a study of blood T cell repertoires in COVID-19 (dated by TCRdb to 2020 to 2021). Libraries were made using the immunoSEQ multiplex PCR assay. TCRdb stores this immuneACCESS table with in-frame sequences only. Part of the clones is absent; in the studies checked, under half of the shortfall reflects unresolved V genes, and no reason is known for the rest. The sample profile shows roughly 500,000 clones; 85% to 90% of them were found once. The top ten hold approximately 0.9% of the sample. Sequenced input: peripheral blood. Source of these receptors: a man younger than 30 with COVID-19, enrolled during active disease.

The chain couples TRBV19 to TRBJ2-7; 8 nucleotides line up with TRBD1. With V trimmed by 4 bases and J by 2 bases, 10 bases remained unmatched. In germline, CDR1 is LNHDA, CDR2 SQIVND (reference sequence). The CDR3 contains 16 residues. The CDR3 DNA sequence: TGTGCCAGTAGTACGCGGACAGGGCCGTTTCCCTACGAGCAGTACTTC. This sequence encodes CASSTRTGPFPYEQYF.

The V gene is TRBV11-2, the J gene TRBJ1-2; D might be TRBD1 (5 bases). This CDR3 is built from 13 residues. CDR1 SGHAT and CDR2 FQNNGV come from the germline V gene. The V gene lost 5 bases and the J gene lost 3 bases, with 10 bases spanning the gap. The CDR3 DNA follows: TGTGCCAGCAGCCCGGGACTCGACTATGGCTACACCTTC. This sequence encodes CASSPGLDYGYTF.